This T cell receptor (beta chain) appears in the sequencing data of a study of regulatory T cells. Study-wide results and limits: Patient CD8+ T cells trended nonsignificantly toward lower Shannon entropy than control CD8+ cells. Regulatory T cells showed the strongest V-J pair restriction and V/J gene skewing among patient repertoires.

As concerns this clone: Its specificity is not known.

The primer mix had 52 TRBV and 13 TRBJ primers. Only in-frame clones appear in the TCRdb table, and some are missing; sequencing was by immunoSEQ multiplex PCR. The table has over 5,500 clones, roughly 80% seen once. CDR1 is SGHRS, CDR2 YFSETQ, per germline. This CDR3 spans 17 amino acids. With 4 bases removed from V and 0 bases from J, the gap between germline ends came to 14 bases. This chain links TRBV5-1 with TRBJ2-6; the D gene is possibly TRBD1 (5 bases). This clonotype was sampled from a child between 10 and 17 years old with CD3G deficiency. The sample consisted of CD8+ T cells sorted from blood. The CDR3 nucleotides read TGCGCCAGCAGCCCGGGCGACAGCTTCTCTGGGGCCAACGTCCTGACTTTC. This encodes CASSPGDSFSGANVLTF.